This TCR beta chain originates from a study of identical twins. Findings of the study overall: It was possible that invariant MAIT and iNKT cells partly confounded the zero-insertion analyses. Beta out-of-frame sequences showed weaker excess twin sharing.

This clonotype was observed at least ten times. Its antigen is not known. Trimming stripped 3 bases from V and 0 bases from J, with 5 bases between. This CDR3 contains 13 residues. TCRdb recomputed calls from the 5' RACE reads with MiXCR, one row per CDR3 protein. The sample contains about 520,000 distinct CDR3 sequences, less than 25% of which appear only once. The same data also went into a second study, on T cells expressing NK-cell markers. That paper states: Several donors likewise had their CD3+CD56-NKG2C+ fraction led by these clonotypes.

This clonotype was obtained from a woman younger than 35 in good health. The specimen was CD4+ T cells sorted from blood. This chain joins TRBV12-3 or TRBV12-4 and TRBJ2-5; D ambiguous. The CDR3 reads CASSFGDQETQYF. CDR3 DNA: TGTGCCAGCAGTTTTGGGGACCAAGAGACCCAGTACTTC.